This entry lists 14 T cell receptor beta chains sequenced from one sample in a study of sequential checkpoint blockade in melanoma. The data were produced by immunoSEQ multiplex PCR, yet TCRdb's version contains in-frame clones alone and is incomplete. The data hold 15,000 to 20,000 clones, with 56% observed a single time. Treatment defined: randomized to nivolumab then ipilimumab (arm A) or the reverse (arm B). This sample comprised CD8+ T cells sorted from blood (inferred from file names), obtained from a patient given nivolumab and ipilimumab in sequence. The receptors stem from a human donor with melanoma.

By frequency in the sample, this clone is medium-sized. The chain has TRBV10-3 and TRBJ1-4; maybe TRBD1 (5 bases). The germline V gene has CDR1 ENHRY and CDR2 SYGVKD. V gave up 3 bases and J gave up 13 bases, with 18 bases separating them. There are 14 residues in the CDR3. CDR3 nucleotides: TGTGCCATCAGTGACTTTGGGGGTTCGGGAGGACTGTTTTTT. It translates to CAISDFGGSGGLFF.

V usage is TRBV7-2 and J usage is TRBJ2-7, with 7 bases matching TRBD1. Losses at the gene ends were 5 bases for V and 3 bases for J; bases not matched to a gene: 16. The CDR3 has 17 amino acids. Germline V gene sequence: CDR1 SGHTA, CDR2 FQGNSA. Here the CDR3 reads CASSPKTGYIGYYEQYF. DNA of the CDR3: TGTGCCAGCAGCCCCAAGACAGGGTATATTGGTTACTACGAGCAGTACTTC.

The chain has TRBV5-1 and TRBJ1-1, with a possible D match to TRBD1 (6 bases). V was clipped by 2 bases and J by 8 bases, with 13 bases between them. There are 13 residues in the CDR3. CDR1 SGHRS and CDR2 YFSETQ come from the germline V gene. The chain's CDR3 is CASSLTGLVEAFF. The CDR3 DNA follows: TGCGCCAGCAGCTTAACAGGGTTGGTCGAAGCTTTCTTT.

This clone was found a few times. CDR3 in DNA: TGTGCCAGCAGCCTCTCACAGGCACAGGCCCCATATAGCAATCAGCCCCAGCATTTT. Its protein product is CASSLSQAQAPYSNQPQHF. This chain joins TRBV16 and TRBJ1-5, with a possible D match to TRBD1 (5 bases). The V end lost 4 bases, the J end lost 0 bases, and 22 bases lay between the germline ends. The CDR3 spans 19 residues. Germline values: CDR1 KGHSY, CDR2 FQNENV.

This clone is a singleton in its sample. The chain is built from TRBV6-5 and TRBJ2-3; 7 bases agree with TRBD1. Germline loops: CDR1 MNHEY, CDR2 SVGAGI. This CDR3 has 15 amino acids. Trimming cost V 5 bases and J 0 bases; bases outside gene matches: 5. The CDR3 nucleotides read TGTGCCAGCAGTCACCGGGACAGAAGCACAGATACGCAGTATTTT. Its translation: CASSHRDRSTDTQYF.

This rearrangement joins TRBV4-2 to TRBJ2-2, with TRBD2 identical over 9 bases. J was trimmed by 5 bases and V by 4 bases; bases with no gene match: 5. There are 15 residues in the CDR3. Germline V gene sequence: CDR1 LGHNA, CDR2 YNFKEQ. The CDR3 sequence: CASSLAGGKTGELFF. The CDR3 DNA reads as TGTGCCAGCAGCCTGGCGGGGGGGAAGACCGGGGAGCTGTTTTTT.

Comments on this clone: The conserved phenylalanine or tryptophan is not found at the CDR3 terminus, so this likely reflects a read error. The chain employs TRBV6-1 and TRBJ2-7; 8 positions agree with TRBD2. This CDR3 contains 15 residues. The junction had 7 bases not matched to a gene; V was cut back by 6 bases and J by 0 bases. Germline-derived CDR1 and CDR2 are MNHNS and SASEGT. This chain's CDR3 is CASRMDGTSSYEQYS. Written as DNA, the CDR3 is TGTGCCAGCAGAATGGACGGGACTAGCTCCTACGAGCAGTACTCC.

The chain links TRBV28 to TRBJ2-1; 9 nucleotides line up with TRBD2. The CDR3 runs 15 residues. V was pared by 3 bases and J by 1 base, with 1 base of the junction left unmatched. The germline V gene encodes CDR1 MDHEN and CDR2 SYDVKM. The CDR3 bases are TGTGCCAGCAGTTTGACTAGCGGATCCTACAATGAGCAGTTCTTC. It is translated as CASSLTSGSYNEQFF. Combining the CDR3 with reference TRBV28 and TRBJ2-1 gives the whole variable domain DVKVTQSSRYLVKRTGEKVFLECVQDMDHENMFWYRQDPGLGLRLIYFSYDVKMKEKGDIPEGYSVSREKKERFSLILESASTNQTSMYLCASSLTSGSYNEQFFGPGTRLTVL.

The chain couples TRBV4-1 to TRBJ2-2; D is possibly TRBD2 (6 bases). Deletions cut 4 bases from V and 5 bases from J, with 8 bases between. This CDR3 region has 13 residues. The germline gives CDR1 MGHRA, CDR2 YSYEKL. The chain's CDR3 is CASSPGVTGELFF. The CDR3 bases are TGCGCCAGCAGCCCGGGAGTTACCGGGGAGCTGTTTTTT.

V usage is TRBV9 and J usage is TRBJ2-3, with TRBD2 matching over 7 bases. V was pared by 4 bases and J by 3 bases, with 5 bases of the junction left unmatched. CDR3 size: 14 residues. The germline V gene encodes CDR1 SGDLS and CDR2 YYNGEE. The CDR3 loop reads CASSNLAVTDTQYF. Here the CDR3 DNA reads TGTGCCAGCAGCAACCTAGCGGTGACAGATACGCAGTATTTT.

DNA of the CDR3: TGTGCCAGTAGTATAGGCTCCGGGTTGGGTAACTATGGCTACACCTTC. Residues: CASSIGSGLGNYGYTF. The chain is built from TRBV19 and TRBJ1-2; D not resolved. CDR1 and CDR2 (germline): LNHDA, SQIVND (reference sequence). This CDR3 is 16 amino acids long. Trimming shortened V by 1 base and J by 1 base, and 13 bases separated the two germline ends. Full variable domain (remainder filled in from reference TRBV19 and TRBJ1-2): DGGITQSPKYLFRKEGQNVTLSCEQNLNHDAMYWYRQDPGQGLRLIYYSQIVNDFQKGDIAEGYSVSREKKESFPLTVTSAQKNPTAFYLCASSIGSGLGNYGYTFGSGTRLTVV.

In nucleotides, the CDR3 is TGTGCCAGCAGAAAAGACAGTTACAATCAGCCCCAGCATTTT. Amino acids: CASRKDSYNQPQHF. This chain links TRBV6-1 with TRBJ1-5; TRBD1 might be the D (5 bases). The CDR3 contains 14 residues. Germline V gives CDR1 MNHNS, CDR2 SASEGT. V was clipped by 6 bases and J by 3 bases, with 12 bases between them.

The chain recombines TRBV13 with TRBJ1-1, with D uncertain. This CDR3 region has 14 residues. In germline, CDR1 is PRHDT, CDR2 FYEKMQ (reference sequence). The V gene lost 3 bases and the J gene lost 1 base, with 9 bases spanning the gap. DNA for the CDR3: TGTGCCAGCAGCTTCCTGGAGGAGAACACTGAAGCTTTCTTT. As protein: CASSFLEENTEAFF.

This clone was picked up a small number of times. The rearrangement joins TRBV5-6 to TRBJ1-6; D may be TRBD1 (5 bases). CDR3 length: 18 amino acids. CDR1 SGHDT and CDR2 YYEEEE come from the germline V gene. V gave up 4 bases and J gave up 0 bases, with 17 bases separating them. The CDR3 here is CASSRWGGALSYNSPLHF. The CDR3 nucleotides read TGTGCCAGCAGCCGGTGGGGAGGGGCTCTCTCCTATAATTCACCCCTCCACTTT.